These 32 T cell receptor beta chains came from one sample sequenced in a study of beta chain features in type 1 diabetes. Regarding the study as a whole: Type 1 diabetes patients had TCRB CDR3s that were shorter (moderately but significantly so) in all four CD4+ subsets.

Their cognate antigens are unknown. Sequenced material consisted of expressed TCRB transcripts (all of the isolated RNA was reverse transcribed). The assay was immunoSEQ multiplex PCR, and TCRdb's table has in-frame clones only and misses some. Of some 200,000 clones in the sample, 16% were seen once. Sequenced: naive CD4+ T cells from blood. Receptors were obtained from a man aged 30 to 45 with type 1 diabetes.

In its sample, this clone was seen a few times. The chain combines TRBV29-1 with TRBJ1-1; tentatively, D is TRBD1 (5 bases). Trimming shortened V by 6 bases and J by 11 bases, and 25 bases separated the two germline ends. Germline V CDR1 and CDR2: SQVTM, ANQGSEA. This CDR3 contains 14 residues. The CDR3 DNA sequence: TGCAGCGTAAATGCCGGGGACGGCAACAGAAGGGCTTTCTTT. The encoded protein is CSVNAGDGNRRAFF.

The table lists this clone with a few counts. Other DNA sequences from this sample encode an identical CDR3 as well. The chain recombines TRBV20-1 with TRBJ2-5; D uncertain. Germline loops: CDR1 DFQATT, CDR2 SNEGSKA (reference sequence). The CDR3 loop spans 10 amino acids. Deletions cut 2 bases from V and 5 bases from J, with 3 bases between. In DNA form, the CDR3 reads TGCAGTGCTAGACTTGAGACCCAGTACTTC. It translates to CSARLETQYF.

V and J are TRBV30 and TRBJ2-7, with a weak D call TRBD2 (5 bases). The V gene's germline CDR1 is GTSNPN and CDR2 SVGIG (reference sequence). The germline V and J ends were trimmed by 0 bases and 2 bases, with 11 bases remaining between them. There are 14 residues in the CDR3. This CDR3 reads CAWSVQSGAYEQYF. CDR3 coding DNA: TGTGCCTGGAGTGTACAAAGCGGCGCCTACGAGCAGTACTTC.

The rearrangement joins TRBV10-3 to TRBJ2-5, with 9 bases that match TRBD1. Germline V CDR1 and CDR2: ENHRY, SYGVKD. Trimming took 0 bases from V and 5 from J; bases not matched to a gene: 7. CDR3 length: 16 amino acids. CDR3 loop: CAISESKGQGGETQYF. The DNA for the CDR3 is TGTGCCATCAGTGAGTCCAAGGGACAGGGAGGTGAGACCCAGTACTTC.

The chain has TRBV30 and TRBJ2-7, with 7 bases lining up with TRBD1. The CDR3 covers 13 residues. Germline CDR1 and CDR2: GTSNPN and SVGIG (reference sequence). V was clipped by 5 bases and J by 2 bases; unmatched bases: 6. The CDR3 reads CAWGDRDTYEQYF. As DNA, the CDR3 is TGTGCCTGGGGGGACAGAGATACCTACGAGCAGTACTTC.

The chain is built from TRBV9 and TRBJ1-1; D gene uncertain. The germline V gene encodes CDR1 SGDLS and CDR2 YYNGEE. This CDR3 is 15 amino acids long. V was cut by 2 bases and J by 0 bases, with 11 bases left in between. The chain's CDR3 is CASSVQTALNTEAFF. The CDR3 DNA reads as TGTGCCAGCAGCGTTCAGACGGCCTTGAACACTGAAGCTTTCTTT. Full variable domain (missing parts from reference TRBV9 and TRBJ1-1): DSGVTQTPKHLITATGQRVTLRCSPRSGDLSVYWYQQSLDQGLQFLIQYYNGEERAKGNILERFSAQQFPDLHSELNLSSLELGDSALYFCASSVQTALNTEAFFGQGTRLTVV.

V gene TRBV21-1 combines with J gene TRBJ2-1. TRBV21-1 is a known pseudogene. The CDR3 length is 10 residues. DNA of the CDR3: TGTGCCACCCGTTTGGATGAGCAGTTCTTC. Translation: CATRLDEQFF.

The CDR3 nucleotides are TGTGCCAGCAGCCAAGAGAGCAGGGCCCTCACGTATACGCAGTATTTT. Its protein product is CASSQESRALTYTQYF. This sequence joins TRBV4-2 and TRBJ2-3, with D possibly being TRBD1 (5 bases). The V gene's germline CDR1 is LGHNA and CDR2 YNFKEQ. There are 16 residues in the CDR3. V was clipped by 0 bases and J by 7 bases, with 17 bases between them.

This clone appeared a few times. The genes are TRBV29-1 and TRBJ2-3; tentatively, D is TRBD2 (5 bases). Per germline, CDR1 SQVTM and CDR2 ANQGSEA. The CDR3 runs 14 residues. V was pared by 4 bases and J by 0 bases, with 11 bases between. The CDR3 reads CSVVPSPSTDTQYF. Here the CDR3 DNA reads TGCAGCGTTGTTCCTAGCCCAAGCACAGATACGCAGTATTTT.

This clone was counted only a few times. The V call is TRBV18, the J call TRBJ1-5; no definite D call. The CDR3 extends over 15 amino acids. CDR1 is KGHSH and CDR2 is LQKENI in the germline V gene. The ends were cut back, 3 bases at V and 5 bases at J, with 14 bases in the middle. The CDR3 protein is CASSPQWEPDQPQHF. The CDR3 nucleotides read TGTGCCAGCTCACCCCAGTGGGAACCCGATCAGCCCCAGCATTTT.

J is TRBJ2-5 and V is TRBV28; possibly TRBD1 for D (5 bases). The V gene's germline CDR1 is MDHEN and CDR2 SYDVKM. Trimming left V 6 bases short and J 5 bases short, with 16 bases between. CDR3 length: 14 residues. The CDR3 DNA reads as TGTGCCAGCAGCATAGAGCAGGGATGGGAGACCCAGTACTTC. Translating gives CASSIEQGWETQYF.

This clone was found a few times. The chain recombines TRBV7-9 with TRBJ2-3, with unresolved D. Germline CDR1 is SEHNR and CDR2 is FQNEAQ (reference sequence). V was trimmed by 4 bases and J by 0 bases, leaving 14 bases between them. The CDR3 has 16 amino acids. The CDR3 nucleotides read TGTGCCAGCAGCTCCAATTTGCGAATGAGCACAGATACGCAGTATTTT. Translating it yields CASSSNLRMSTDTQYF.

In this sample, this clone turned up a few times. CDR3 DNA sequence: TGTGCCTGGAGTGTAACGGGGAACTCTGGAAACACCATATATTTT. This encodes CAWSVTGNSGNTIYF. The chain is built from TRBV30 and TRBJ1-3; D gene ambiguous. V was pared by 0 bases and J by 0 bases, with 9 bases between. CDR1 is GTSNPN and CDR2 is SVGIG in the germline V gene (reference sequence). The CDR3 totals 15 residues.

CDR3 sequence reads: CAISLGTAKNTEAFF. The CDR3 bases are TGTGCCATCAGTCTAGGGACAGCAAAGAACACTGAAGCTTTCTTT. V is TRBV10-3 and J is TRBJ1-1, with TRBD1 identical over 7 bases. J gave up 1 base and V 5 bases, and 7 bases lay outside the gene matches. The V gene's germline CDR1 is ENHRY and CDR2 SYGVKD. The CDR3 totals 15 residues.

The chain joins TRBV2 to TRBJ1-1; D not resolved. The CDR3 runs to 10 residues. Germline V gene data show CDR1 as SNHLY and CDR2 as FYNNEI. The V gene lost 5 bases and the J gene lost 10 bases, with 8 bases spanning the gap. CDR3 sequence: CASSQGRAFF. The CDR3 DNA reads as TGTGCCAGCAGTCAAGGGCGAGCTTTCTTT.

The table lists this clone with a few counts. In DNA form, the CDR3 reads TGTGCCAGCAGCGTAGGCCAAGGAGAGCAGTTCTTC. It specifies CASSVGQGEQFF. The chain employs TRBV9 and TRBJ2-1; no clear D. V was trimmed by 0 bases and J by 10 bases, leaving 8 bases between them. This CDR3 region has 12 residues. Germline CDR1 reads SGDLS; CDR2 reads YYNGEE.

V usage is TRBV11-2 and J usage is TRBJ2-3; 9 bases line up with TRBD2. Germline V lookup: CDR1 SGHAT, CDR2 FQNNGV. This CDR3 has 13 amino acids. V trimming: 8 bases; J trimming: 2 bases; junction bases outside the gene matches: 2. CDR3 in DNA: TGTGCCAGCGGGACTAGCTACACAGATACGCAGTATTTT. It codes for CASGTSYTDTQYF.

The chain joins TRBV7-3 to TRBJ2-3; the D is unclear. There are 14 residues in the CDR3. V was pared by 5 bases and J by 2 bases, with 11 bases between. Germline V gene data show CDR1 as SGHTA and CDR2 as FQGTGA. The CDR3 spells CASSAFTHTDTQYF. DNA of the CDR3: TGTGCCAGCAGCGCGTTCACGCACACAGATACGCAGTATTTT.

In this sample, this clone turned up a few times. The V and J genes are TRBV9 and TRBJ2-6; D may match TRBD1 or TRBD2 (6 bases each). This CDR3 comprises 17 residues. Trimming shortened V by 4 bases and J by 3 bases, and 17 bases separated the two germline ends. CDR1 and CDR2 from the germline V gene are SGDLS and YYNGEE. Written as DNA, the CDR3 is TGTGCCAGCAGCCTCCGACAAGGGGGGTTTGGGGCCAACGTCCTGACTTTC. Residues: CASSLRQGGFGANVLTF.

CDR3 DNA: TGTGCCAGCAGTGAAGGAGGAGGGACAGATACGCAGTATTTT. Protein: CASSEGGGTDTQYF. V is TRBV25-1 and J is TRBJ2-3; D possibly corresponds to TRBD2 (6 bases). The CDR3 spans 14 residues. V was trimmed by 2 bases and J by 3 bases, leaving 9 bases between them. Germline-derived CDR1 and CDR2 are MGHDK and SYGVNS.

The rearrangement uses TRBV9 and TRBJ1-1; D gene ambiguous. The CDR3 has 15 amino acids. In germline, CDR1 is SGDLS, CDR2 YYNGEE. V gave up 3 bases and J gave up 1 base, with 13 bases separating them. This CDR3 is CASSARHSENTEAFF. Written as DNA, the CDR3 is TGTGCCAGCAGCGCACGGCACAGCGAGAACACTGAAGCTTTCTTT.

This rearrangement joins TRBV27 to TRBJ2-5, with D possibly matching TRBD2 (6 bases). The CDR3 is 13 amino acids. The germline V gene encodes CDR1 MNHEY and CDR2 SMNVEV (reference sequence). Deletions cut 8 bases from V and 2 bases from J, with 12 bases between. The CDR3 sequence is CASRISGQETQYF. In nucleotides, the CDR3 is TGTGCCAGCCGGATTAGCGGACAAGAGACCCAGTACTTC.

CDR3 region: CAWSQKGGYNEQFF. The CDR3 nucleotides read TGTGCCTGGAGTCAGAAGGGAGGGTACAATGAGCAGTTCTTC. This chain joins TRBV30 and TRBJ2-1; 7 bases line up with TRBD2. Germline V gene data show CDR1 as GTSNPN and CDR2 as SVGIG (reference sequence). The V and J ends lost 2 bases and 4 bases, in that order; junction bases with no gene match: 5. The CDR3 extends over 14 amino acids.

This chain connects TRBV20-1 to TRBJ2-1; D uncertain. Trimming left V 8 bases short and J 6 bases short, with 8 bases between. CDR3 size: 10 residues. Germline V gene sequence: CDR1 DFQATT, CDR2 SNEGSKA (reference sequence). The CDR3 region is CSPFGNEQFF. DNA of the CDR3: TGCAGTCCTTTCGGCAATGAGCAGTTCTTC.

The J gene is TRBJ2-3, the V gene TRBV6-1, with D perhaps matching TRBD1 (6 bases). Looked up from germline, CDR1 is MNHNS and CDR2 is SASEGT. The CDR3 runs 14 residues. V dropped 6 bases and J dropped 0 bases, with 10 bases sitting between them. CDR3 protein: CASSRDTSTDTQYF. The DNA of the CDR3 is TGTGCCAGCAGCCGGGACACTAGCACAGATACGCAGTATTTT.

This rearrangement joins TRBV14 to TRBJ1-1, with TRBD1 identical over 8 bases. This CDR3 has 16 residues. In germline, CDR1 is SGHDN, CDR2 FVKESK. J lost 2 bases, V lost 4 bases, and 9 bases had no gene match. CDR3 sequence (DNA): TGTGCCAGCAGCCTAGACTGGACAGGGACCAACACTGAAGCTTTCTTT. It specifies CASSLDWTGTNTEAFF.

The CDR3 coding sequence is TGTGCCATCTCCCCTGGCGGGAGGACGGAGACCCAGTACTTC. Translated, it gives CAISPGGRTETQYF. This sequence joins TRBV10-3 and TRBJ2-5, with 8 nucleotides matching TRBD2. The J segment lost 5 bases and the V segment lost 8 bases, leaving 10 bases of the junction unmatched. The CDR3 spans 14 residues. The germline V gene encodes CDR1 ENHRY and CDR2 SYGVKD.

The CDR3 nucleotides are TGCGCCAGCAGCTTGCCAGCCAGCTACAATGAGCAGTTCTTC. Translated: CASSLPASYNEQFF. The chain carries TRBV5-1 and TRBJ2-1; no reliable D call. The CDR3 covers 14 residues. Germline assignment: CDR1 SGHRS and CDR2 YFSETQ. Trimming took 1 base from V and 3 from J, leaving 8 bases between them. Together with reference TRBV5-1 and TRBJ2-1, the CDR3 gives the full variable domain: KAGVTQTPRYLIKTRGQQVTLSCSPISGHRSVSWYQQTPGQGLQFLFEYFSETQRNKGNFPGRFSGRQFSNSRSEMNVSTLELGDSALYLCASSLPASYNEQFFGPGTRLTVL.

As regards this clone: The sample has other DNA sequences that encode this CDR3 too. The chain links TRBV9 to TRBJ2-3, with D uncertain. CDR3 length: 12 amino acids. V dropped 1 base and J dropped 2 bases, with 2 bases sitting between them. CDR1 and CDR2 from the germline V gene are SGDLS and YYNGEE. The CDR3 spells CASSVSTDTQYF. The CDR3 nucleotides read TGTGCCAGCAGCGTATCCACAGATACGCAGTATTTT.

The chain joins TRBV18 to TRBJ1-2, with no clear D. Looked up from germline, CDR1 is KGHSH and CDR2 is LQKENI. This CDR3 contains 16 residues. Deletions cut 3 bases from V and 4 bases from J, with 18 bases between. The CDR3: CASSPQTSRKIYGYTF. The CDR3 DNA reads as TGTGCCAGCTCACCTCAGACCTCACGGAAAATCTATGGCTACACCTTC.

This clone has just a few counts. The V call is TRBV6-5, the J call TRBJ2-5; 7 nucleotides line up with TRBD1. The CDR3 consists of 12 residues. Trimming took 4 bases from V and 4 from J; bases not matched to a gene: 0. In germline, CDR1 is MNHEY, CDR2 SVGAGI. The CDR3 DNA reads as TGTGCCAGCAGTTGGGACAGAGAGACCCAGTACTTC. It encodes CASSWDRETQYF.

The J gene is TRBJ2-5, the V gene TRBV9, with D possibly being TRBD1 or TRBD2 (7 bases each). Germline loops: CDR1 SGDLS, CDR2 YYNGEE. This CDR3 is built from 15 residues. V was shortened by 0 bases and J by 3 bases, with 12 bases between the two germline ends. The CDR3 coding sequence is TGTGCCAGCAGCGTAGTCCCAGGGGGGGAAGAGACCCAGTACTTC. This encodes CASSVVPGGEETQYF.